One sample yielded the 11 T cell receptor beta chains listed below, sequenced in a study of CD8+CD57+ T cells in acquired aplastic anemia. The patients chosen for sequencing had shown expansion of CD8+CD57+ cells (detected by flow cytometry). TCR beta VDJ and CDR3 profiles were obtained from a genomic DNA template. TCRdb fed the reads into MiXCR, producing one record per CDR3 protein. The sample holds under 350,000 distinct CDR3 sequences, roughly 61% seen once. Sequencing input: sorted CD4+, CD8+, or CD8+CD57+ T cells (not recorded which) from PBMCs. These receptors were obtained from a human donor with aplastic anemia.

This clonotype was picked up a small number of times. The CDR3 spells CASSLLGNEQPQHF. DNA for the CDR3: TGTGCCAGCAGCTTACTGGGCAACGAACAGCCCCAGCATTTT. The genes are TRBV7-6 and TRBJ1-5; no definite D call. Germline V gene sequence: CDR1 SGHVS, CDR2 FNYEAQ. The V end was cut by 2 bases, the J end by 7 bases, with 12 bases between. The CDR3 totals 14 residues. Full variable domain (remainder filled in from reference TRBV7-6 and TRBJ1-5): GAGVSQSPRYKVTKRGQDVALRCDPISGHVSLYWYRQALGQGPEFLTYFNYEAQQDKSGLPNDRFSAERPEGSISTLTIQRTEQRDSAMYRCASSLLGNEQPQHFGDGTRLSIL.

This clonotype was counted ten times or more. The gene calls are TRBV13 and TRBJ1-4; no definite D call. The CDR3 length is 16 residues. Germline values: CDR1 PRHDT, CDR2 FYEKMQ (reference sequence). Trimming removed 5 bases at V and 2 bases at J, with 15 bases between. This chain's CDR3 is CASSIGRAATNEKLFF. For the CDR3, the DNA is TGTGCCAGCAGCATCGGACGGGCCGCCACTAATGAAAAACTGTTTTTT.

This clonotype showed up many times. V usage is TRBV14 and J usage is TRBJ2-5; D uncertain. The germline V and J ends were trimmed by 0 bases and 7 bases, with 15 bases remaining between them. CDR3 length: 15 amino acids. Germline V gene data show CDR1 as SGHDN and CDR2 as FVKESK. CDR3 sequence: CASSQDSTLYGTQYF. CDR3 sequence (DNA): TGTGCCAGCAGCCAAGATTCCACCCTCTATGGGACCCAGTACTTC.

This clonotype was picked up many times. CDR3 DNA: TGTGCCAGCAGCCGCCTGGGGACAGCGAACACCGGGGAGCTGTTTTTT. Translated: CASSRLGTANTGELFF. The chain combines TRBV7-9 with TRBJ2-2, with TRBD1 identical over 7 bases. CDR1 SEHNR and CDR2 FQNEAQ come from the germline V gene (reference sequence). After removal of 5 bases from V and 0 bases from J, the junction contained 6 bases not matched to a gene. This CDR3 region has 16 residues.

The CDR3 sequence is CATSDRLGGWYF. CDR3 DNA sequence: TGTGCCACCAGTGATCGGCTAGGGGGTTGGTATTTT. The chain is built from TRBV24-1 and TRBJ2-3, with D maybe TRBD1 (6 bases). V lost 3 bases and J lost 14, with 14 bases in between. Germline loops: CDR1 KGHDR, CDR2 SFDVKD. This CDR3 has 12 residues.

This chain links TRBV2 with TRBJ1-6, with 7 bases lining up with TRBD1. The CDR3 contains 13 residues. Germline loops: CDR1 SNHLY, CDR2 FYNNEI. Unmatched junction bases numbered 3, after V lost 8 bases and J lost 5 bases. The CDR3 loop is CASQGGHNSPLHF. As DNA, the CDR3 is TGTGCCAGCCAGGGGGGACATAATTCACCCCTCCACTTT.

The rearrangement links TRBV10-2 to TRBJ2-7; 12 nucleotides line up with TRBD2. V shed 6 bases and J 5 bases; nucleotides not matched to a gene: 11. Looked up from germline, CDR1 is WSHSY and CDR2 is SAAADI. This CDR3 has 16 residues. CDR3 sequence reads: CASRETSGGARNEQYF. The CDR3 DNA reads TGCGCCAGCAGGGAGACTAGCGGGGGAGCGAGGAACGAGCAGTACTTC.

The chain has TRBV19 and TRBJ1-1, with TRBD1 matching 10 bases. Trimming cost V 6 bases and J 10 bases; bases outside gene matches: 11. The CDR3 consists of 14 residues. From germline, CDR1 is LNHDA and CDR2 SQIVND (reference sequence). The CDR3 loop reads CASSKGQGSGRAFF. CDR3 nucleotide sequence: TGTGCCAGTAGCAAGGGACAGGGGAGTGGAAGAGCTTTCTTT. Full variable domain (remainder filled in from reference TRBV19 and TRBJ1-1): DGGITQSPKYLFRKEGQNVTLSCEQNLNHDAMYWYRQDPGQGLRLIYYSQIVNDFQKGDIAEGYSVSREKKESFPLTVTSAQKNPTAFYLCASSKGQGSGRAFFGQGTRLTVV.

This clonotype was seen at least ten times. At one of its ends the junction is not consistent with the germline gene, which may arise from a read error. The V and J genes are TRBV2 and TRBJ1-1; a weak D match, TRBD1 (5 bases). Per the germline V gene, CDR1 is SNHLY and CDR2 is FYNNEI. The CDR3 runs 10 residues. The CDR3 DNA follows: TGTGCCAGCCGAAGGGGAGGCTTTAGCTTT. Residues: CASRRGGFSF.

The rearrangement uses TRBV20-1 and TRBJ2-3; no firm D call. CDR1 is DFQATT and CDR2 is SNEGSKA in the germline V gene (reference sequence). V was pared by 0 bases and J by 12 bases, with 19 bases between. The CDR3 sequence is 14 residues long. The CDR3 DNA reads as TGCAGTGCTAGAGATCGGCTAGGGTTAAGGACCCAGTATTTT. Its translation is CSARDRLGLRTQYF.

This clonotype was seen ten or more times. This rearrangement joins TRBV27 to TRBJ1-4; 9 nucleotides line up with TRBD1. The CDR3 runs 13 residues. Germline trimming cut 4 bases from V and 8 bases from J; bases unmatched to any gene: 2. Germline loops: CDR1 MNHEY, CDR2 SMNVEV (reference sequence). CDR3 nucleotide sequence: TGTGCCAGCAGTTGGGGGACAGGGGAAAAACTGTTTTTT. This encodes CASSWGTGEKLFF.